Listed below are T cell receptor beta chains from one sample, sequenced in a study of shared clonotypes between healthy human individuals. Sequenced by immunoSEQ multiplex PCR; TCRdb stores in-frame clones only, minus some. The table lists millions of clones, 95% of them singletons. Material: naive CD4+ T cells sorted from blood. All receptors derive from a man aged 18 to 30 in good health. Each CDR3 is given with its conserved first and last residue. D genes are given only for firm matches. Some rows mark clone size as missing; the rest say once, few, many or name a class of expanded clone.

J | D | size | V | DNA | CDR3
TRBJ2-5 | TRBD2 | NA | TRBV2 | TGTGCCAGCGTCTTACTAGCGGTCCAAGAGACCCAGTACTTC | CASVLLAVQETQYF
TRBJ2-3 | TRBD1 | NA | TRBV5-1 | TGCGCCAGCAGCATACGACAGGGGGTAACAGATACGCAGTATTTT | CASSIRQGVTDTQYF
TRBJ2-3 | NA | NA | TRBV29-1 | TGCAGCGGACTGACGGACACAGATACGCAGTATTTT | CSGLTDTDTQYF
TRBJ2-1 | NA | NA | TRBV7-2 | TGTGCCAGCAGCTTAGGGTCCCAGGGTTACAATGAGCAGTTCTTC | CASSLGSQGYNEQFF
TRBJ2-2 | NA | NA | TRBV6-5 | TGTGCCAGCAGTCGGGTGAACACCGGGGAGCTGTTTTTT | CASSRVNTGELFF
TRBJ2-5 | TRBD1 | NA | TRBV6-6 | TGTGCCAGCAGTTTTACAGGGGGAGAGACCCAGTACTTC | CASSFTGGETQYF
TRBJ2-3 | NA | NA | TRBV27 | TGTGCCAGCAGTTTAGGCGGTACTAGCACAGATACGCAGTATTTT | CASSLGGTSTDTQYF
TRBJ1-4 | NA | NA | TRBV7-2 | TGTGCCAGCAGCAGCAGGGAGGGGGAAAAACTGTTTTTT | CASSSREGEKLFF
TRBJ2-1 | TRBD2 | NA | TRBV4-3 | TGCGCCAGCAGCCACCGTTCCGGGACTACGACGACCCACTGGAATGAGCAGTTCTTC | CASSHRSGTTTTHWNEQFF
TRBJ1-2 | NA | once | TRBV18 | TGTGCCAGCTCACCAAAGCCCCCTCTAGATAACTATGGCTACACCTTC | CASSPKPPLDNYGYTF
TRBJ2-1 | TRBD2 | NA | TRBV11-2 | TGTGCCAGCAGCTCGGAGCGGGGGCCAACCTACAATGAGCAGTTCTTC | CASSSERGPTYNEQFF
TRBJ1-1 | TRBD1 | NA | TRBV6-5 | TGTGCCAGCAGTCGACAGGGGTACACTGAAGCTTTCTTT | CASSRQGYTEAFF
TRBJ1-2 | NA | NA | TRBV28 | TGTGCCAGCACCCGAAGAGGCATCGGCGACTATGGCTACACCTTC | CASTRRGIGDYGYTF
TRBJ2-7 | NA | NA | TRBV27 | TGTGCCAGCAGTTTGTTCGAAGGCTCCTACGAGCAGTACTTC | CASSLFEGSYEQYF
TRBJ1-1 | NA | NA | TRBV23-1 | TGCGCCAGCAGTCAGCAGGACAAGAACACTGAAGCTTTCTTT | CASSQQDKNTEAFF
TRBJ1-2 | TRBD1 | NA | TRBV28 | TGTGCCAGCAGTTTCGAGGACAGGAACTATGGCTACACCTTC | CASSFEDRNYGYTF
TRBJ2-5 | NA | NA | TRBV21-1 | TGTGCCAGAAAGCGGGAGGGCCAAGAGACCCAGTACTTC | CARKREGQETQYF
TRBJ2-3 | NA | once | TRBV21-1 | TGTGCCAGCAGCATAGCTAGCGGGAGGAAGAACACAGATACGCAGTATTTT | CASSIASGRKNTDTQYF
TRBJ1-3 | NA | NA | TRBV6-5 | TGTGCCAGCAGAAGACAGTCTAACTCTGGAAACACCATATATTTT | CASRRQSNSGNTIYF
TRBJ2-1 | TRBD1 | NA | TRBV28 | TGTGCCAGCATTCTTAAGGGACAGGGGAGTGAGCAGTTCTTC | CASILKGQGSEQFF
TRBJ2-3 | NA | NA | TRBV29-1 | TGCAGCGTTGAAAGTGGCAACACAGATACGCAGTATTTT | CSVESGNTDTQYF
TRBJ2-5 | TRBD1 | NA | TRBV18 | TGTGCCAGCTCGCCACAGGGACAGGGAAACCAAGAGACCCAGTACTTC | CASSPQGQGNQETQYF
TRBJ1-5 | TRBD1 | NA | TRBV19 | TGTGCCAGTATCGAGGGACAGGGGGTAAGGCAGCCCCAGCATTTT | CASIEGQGVRQPQHF
TRBJ2-3 | NA | NA | TRBV7-9 | TGTGCCAGCAGCCGGGGGGATACGCAGTATTTT | CASSRGDTQYF
TRBJ2-3 | NA | NA | TRBV18 | TGTGCCAGCTCACTGACCACGGGAGATACGCAGTATTTT | CASSLTTGDTQYF
TRBJ1-5 | NA | NA | TRBV5-1 | TGCGCCAGCAGCCCGGGTCATAATAGCAATCAGCCCCAGCATTTT | CASSPGHNSNQPQHF
TRBJ1-1 | NA | NA | TRBV6-5 | TGTGCCAGCAGTTACAGCAAAGGGAGCACTGAAGCTTTCTTT | CASSYSKGSTEAFF
TRBJ2-3 | NA | NA | TRBV7-3 | TGTGCCAGCAGCACCAATGGGGGCCCAGATACGCAGTATTTT | CASSTNGGPDTQYF
TRBJ1-1 | NA | NA | TRBV6-6 | TGTGCCAGCAGTGTCAGGGAGCCGAACACTGAAGCTTTCTTT | CASSVREPNTEAFF
TRBJ1-2 | TRBD1 | NA | TRBV6-6 | TGTGCCAGCAGTCGTGCCGGGACAGGGGAGTCTGGCTACACCTTC | CASSRAGTGESGYTF
TRBJ2-7 | NA | NA | TRBV6-5 | TGTGCCAGCAGTTACTCGGGTGGAGAGCAGTACTTC | CASSYSGGEQYF
TRBJ2-5 | NA | NA | TRBV2 | TGTGCCAGCATAAAGGACAAGTACCAAGAGACCCAGTACTTC | CASIKDKYQETQYF
TRBJ2-7 | NA | NA | TRBV27 | TGTGCCAGCAGTTCCAAAGCCTACGAGCAGTACTTC | CASSSKAYEQYF
TRBJ1-3 | NA | NA | TRBV5-6 | TGTGCCAGCAGCGCTGGGGGAAACACCATATATTTT | CASSAGGNTIYF
TRBJ2-3 | TRBD2 | few | TRBV5-1 | TGCGCCAGCAGCCGGAGGGAGGGAGCGACGCAGTATTTT | CASSRREGATQYF
TRBJ2-3 | NA | NA | TRBV28 | TGTGCCAGCAGTTTTTACAGAGCAGATACGCAGTATTTT | CASSFYRADTQYF
TRBJ2-5 | NA | NA | TRBV21-1 | TGTGCCAGCCCTATCGGACGGCTCCAAGAGACCCAGTACTTC | CASPIGRLQETQYF
TRBJ1-3 | TRBD1 | NA | TRBV4-1 | TGCGGGGCGAGGGGGACAGGTTCTGGAAACACCATATATTTT | CGARGTGSGNTIYF
TRBJ2-2 | NA | few | TRBV11-3 | TGTGCCAGCAGCCAGAACACCGGGGAGCTGTTTTTT | CASSQNTGELFF
TRBJ1-5 | NA | NA | TRBV6-1 | TGTGCCAGCAGTGGGCGGGTCAATCAGCCCCAGCATTTT | CASSGRVNQPQHF
TRBJ2-1 | NA | NA | TRBV5-4 | TGTGCCAGCAGCTTGAGGGGTTCGCATTACAATGAGCAGTTCTTC | CASSLRGSHYNEQFF